The clone carrying this T cell receptor (beta chain) was picked up one time. The data stem from a study of blood T cell repertoires in COVID-19. This CDR3 has 16 residues. With 5 bases clipped from V and 5 bases from J, the junction kept 8 bases outside the gene matches. Per the germline V gene, CDR1 is SEHNR and CDR2 is FQNEAQ (reference sequence). TCRdb's copy holds only in-frame clones and misses some; the assay was immunoSEQ multiplex PCR. The repertoire holds about 310,000 clones, with roughly 87% as singletons. Sequences were obtained from PBMCs or T cells enriched from blood (not recorded which). The chain employs TRBV7-9 and TRBJ2-1, with 11 bases matching TRBD2. The clonotype originates from a woman aged 18-30 years who had recovered from COVID-19. CDR3 in amino acids: CASSRLLAGENNEQFF. The CDR3 DNA reads as TGTGCCAGCAGCCGATTACTAGCGGGAGAAAACAATGAGCAGTTCTTC.